One and the same sample provided the 30 T cell receptor beta chains below, sequenced in a study of breast tumors, draining lymph nodes, adjacent tissues. Samples came from axillary lymph nodes draining the breast cancer. TCRdb reprocessed the multiplex PCR reads via MiXCR and lists one record per CDR3 protein. The table has some 100,000 distinct CDR3 sequences, 21% seen once. Sequenced: axillary lymph node tissue. The receptors were gathered from a female donor with breast cancer. Some clones in this sample may be carry-over from other donors' samples.

This clonotype has a count of ten or more. The V and J genes are TRBV7-8 and TRBJ2-3, with 9 positions matching TRBD2. Germline values: CDR1 SGHVS, CDR2 FQNEAQ. The J segment lost 5 bases and the V segment lost 4 bases, leaving 7 bases of the junction unmatched. CDR3 length: 15 amino acids. This CDR3 reads CASSSREAGGDTQYF. Written as DNA, the CDR3 is TGTGCCAGCAGCTCCCGTGAAGCGGGGGGAGATACGCAGTATTTT.

Many counts were recorded for this clonotype. The CDR3 sequence is CASRRDRGEQYF. CDR3 nucleotides: TGCGCCAGCAGAAGGGACAGGGGTGAGCAGTACTTC. The V gene is TRBV5-1, the J gene TRBJ2-7; TRBD1 matches 10 bases. The trim removed 5 bases at V and 7 bases at J, leaving 3 bases unmatched. The CDR3 is made up of 12 amino acids. Germline values: CDR1 SGHRS, CDR2 YFSETQ.

This clonotype was recorded at least ten times. The chain joins TRBV11-2 to TRBJ2-1; the D is unclear. The V gene lost 5 bases and the J gene lost 0 bases, with 5 bases spanning the gap. Germline lookup yields CDR1 SGHAT and CDR2 FQNNGV. The CDR3 is 13 amino acids. The CDR3 nucleotides are TGTGCCAGCAGCGCAGGCTCCTACAATGAGCAGTTCTTC. It codes for CASSAGSYNEQFF.

This rearrangement joins TRBV7-3 to TRBJ2-2; TRBD1 aligns across 11 bases. There are 17 residues in the CDR3. The germline gives CDR1 SGHTA, CDR2 FQGTGA. V lost 5 bases and J lost 6; bases outside the gene matches: 11. The CDR3 sequence: CASSPSWRTGGPGELFF. DNA for the CDR3: TGTGCCAGCAGCCCCAGCTGGAGGACAGGGGGCCCCGGGGAGCTGTTTTTT.

The V call is TRBV11-2, the J call TRBJ1-1, with 10 bases aligning to TRBD1. This CDR3 has 16 amino acids. V lost 2 bases to trimming and J lost 5 bases; unmatched junction nucleotides: 8. CDR1 and CDR2 from the germline V gene are SGHAT and FQNNGV. CDR3 sequence reads: CASSLLVGQGDTEAFF. Here the CDR3 DNA reads TGTGCCAGCAGCTTATTAGTAGGACAGGGGGATACTGAAGCTTTCTTT. Combining the CDR3 with reference TRBV11-2 and TRBJ1-1 gives the whole variable domain EAGVAQSPRYKIIEKRQSVAFWCNPISGHATLYWYQQILGQGPKLLIQFQNNGVVDDSQLPKDRFSAERLKGVDSTLKIQPAKLEDSAVYLCASSLLVGQGDTEAFFGQGTRLTVV.

The rearrangement links TRBV19 to TRBJ1-2; D call uncertain. The CDR3 extends over 14 amino acids. Trimming cost V 7 bases and J 6 bases, with 18 bases left between them. Germline V gene sequence: CDR1 LNHDA, CDR2 SQIVND (reference sequence). The CDR3 protein is CASTEREGLDGYTF. DNA for the CDR3: TGTGCCAGTACCGAAAGGGAGGGATTGGATGGCTACACCTTC.

This chain joins TRBV6-5 and TRBJ1-1; D unresolved. The germline V and J ends were trimmed by 4 bases and 1 base, with 7 bases remaining between them. Per the germline V gene, CDR1 is MNHEY and CDR2 is SVGAGI. The CDR3 loop spans 13 amino acids. The CDR3 protein is CASSSPANTEAFF. CDR3 in DNA: TGTGCCAGCAGTTCACCTGCGAACACTGAAGCTTTCTTT.

At least ten counts were recorded for this clonotype. V usage is TRBV12-3 or TRBV12-4 and J usage is TRBJ2-1; D is unclear. There are 13 residues in the CDR3. V lost 5 bases and J 7 bases, leaving 12 bases between the germline ends. In DNA form, the CDR3 reads TGTGCCAGCAGTGGCGGACCGCCGAATGAGCAGTTCTTC. This codes for CASSGGPPNEQFF.

This clonotype has at least ten counts. This chain joins TRBV28 and TRBJ1-6; 8 bases agree with TRBD1. This CDR3 region has 15 residues. The germline CDR1 and CDR2 sequences are MDHEN and SYDVKM. The ends lost 0 bases at V and 9 bases at J; junction bases unmatched: 4. The CDR3 reads CASSLWDRDGSPLHF. In nucleotides, the CDR3 is TGTGCCAGCAGTTTATGGGACAGGGACGGTTCACCCCTCCACTTT.

This clonotype came up many times. The chain employs TRBV7-7 and TRBJ2-3; 9 bases agree with TRBD2. V trimming: 5 bases; J trimming: 0 bases; junction bases outside the gene matches: 3. This CDR3 is built from 15 residues. Germline V gives CDR1 SSHAT, CDR2 FNYEAQ (reference sequence). Here the CDR3 DNA reads TGTGCCAGCAGCCCGGGACTAGCTAGCACAGATACGCAGTATTTT. Its translation: CASSPGLASTDTQYF.

This clonotype was detected ten times or more. Here the CDR3 reads CASSTKGGPNQPQHF. In nucleotides, the CDR3 is TGTGCCAGCAGCACAAAGGGTGGGCCAAATCAGCCCCAGCATTTT. This rearrangement joins TRBV9 to TRBJ1-5; D is ambiguous. Germline loops: CDR1 SGDLS, CDR2 YYNGEE. V shed 4 bases and J shed 4 bases, with 15 bases lying between them. The CDR3 length is 15 residues.

Note on this clonotype: A much larger clonotype is one base distant, so this may be a read error. The chain carries TRBV5-4 and TRBJ2-5; 8 bases are a match to TRBD2. The CDR3 runs to 14 residues. Germline V CDR1 and CDR2: SGHNT, YYREEE (reference sequence). The chain's CDR3 is CASSHGTRQETRYF. CDR3 nucleotide sequence: TGTGCCAGCAGCCACGGGACTAGACAAGAGACCCGGTACTTC.

This clonotype was detected ten times or more. One end of the junction does not line up with germline, which may come from a read error. CDR3 bases: TGCGCCAGCACCTTGCAGGACAGAGATACGCAGTATTTT. Amino acid sequence: CASTLQDRDTQYF. This sequence joins TRBV5-1 and TRBJ2-3; a weak D match, TRBD1 (6 bases). Looked up from germline, CDR1 is SGHRS and CDR2 is YFSETQ. CDR3 length: 13 residues.

This clonotype was seen repeatedly, ten times or more. The chain combines TRBV20-1 with TRBJ1-2; 7 bases map to TRBD1. The CDR3 is 15 amino acids. Germline CDR1 DFQATT, CDR2 SNEGSKA (reference sequence). V shed 3 bases, J shed 0 bases, and the junction held 7 bases outside the gene matches. The CDR3 loop reads CSASLQGRANYGYTF. CDR3 DNA: TGCAGTGCTAGCCTACAGGGGCGAGCTAACTATGGCTACACCTTC.

This chain joins TRBV28 and TRBJ2-3, with 10 bases aligning to TRBD1. The CDR3 runs to 15 residues. Germline V gene data show CDR1 as MDHEN and CDR2 as SYDVKM. J was trimmed by 3 bases and V by 2 bases; bases with no gene match: 2. The CDR3 is CASSLRQGATDTQYF. CDR3 sequence (DNA): TGTGCCAGCAGTTTAAGACAGGGGGCGACAGATACGCAGTATTTT.

This clonotype was seen at least ten times. V is TRBV12-3 or TRBV12-4 and J is TRBJ1-3, with a weak D call TRBD1 (5 bases). V lost 5 bases, J lost 0 bases, and 11 bases lay in between. The CDR3 covers 15 residues. CDR3 in amino acids: CASSRQSHSGNTIYF. CDR3 DNA: TGTGCCAGCAGTCGACAGTCCCACTCTGGAAACACCATATATTTT.

This clonotype was picked up many times. V is TRBV20-1 and J is TRBJ2-5; D unresolved. Germline V CDR1 and CDR2: DFQATT, SNEGSKA (reference sequence). The CDR3 runs to 11 residues. The CDR3 is CRAVGTPAQYF. The CDR3 region has the DNA TGCAGGGCCGTTGGTACCCCGGCCCAGTACTTC.

V is TRBV7-9 and J is TRBJ1-1, with 11 nucleotides matching TRBD1. Germline CDR1 and CDR2: SEHNR and FQNEAQ (reference sequence). The CDR3 totals 16 residues. V lost 2 bases to trimming and J lost 4 bases; unmatched junction nucleotides: 6. CDR3 region: CASSLSFGTGGTEAFF. Here the CDR3 DNA reads TGTGCCAGCAGCTTAAGCTTCGGGACAGGGGGCACTGAAGCTTTCTTT.

V and J are TRBV6-5 and TRBJ1-4; TRBD1 matches 7 bases. The CDR3 sequence is 15 residues long. V lost 6 bases to trimming and J lost 3 bases; unmatched junction nucleotides: 7. Germline V gene sequence: CDR1 MNHEY, CDR2 SVGAGI. DNA of the CDR3: TGTGCCAGCAGGTCTCCGGGACAGCCTAATGAAAAACTGTTTTTT. Its translation: CASRSPGQPNEKLFF.

At least ten counts were recorded for this clonotype. The genes are TRBV9 and TRBJ2-7, with 11 nucleotides matching TRBD2. This CDR3 is built from 15 residues. V was pared by 4 bases and J by 2 bases, with 5 bases of the junction left unmatched. The germline V gene has CDR1 SGDLS and CDR2 YYNGEE. CDR3 DNA sequence: TGTGCCAGCAGCCTAGCGGGGGGCGATACCTACGAGCAGTACTTC. This translates into CASSLAGGDTYEQYF.

This clonotype was detected ten times or more. This chain uses TRBV6-4 with TRBJ2-2; 8 nucleotides align to TRBD1. The CDR3 spans 16 residues. J lost 1 base, V lost 3 bases, and 4 bases had no gene match. From germline, CDR1 is MRHNA and CDR2 SNTAGT. The DNA for the CDR3 is TGTGCCAGCAGTGAACAGGGGGACCGGAACACCGGGGAGCTGTTTTTT. The encoded protein is CASSEQGDRNTGELFF.

This clonotype was seen repeatedly, ten times or more. The chain links TRBV9 to TRBJ1-2, with D possibly matching TRBD1 (6 bases). Trimming removed 1 base from V and 0 bases from J, with 16 bases in between. CDR3 length: 17 residues. CDR1 SGDLS and CDR2 YYNGEE come from the germline V gene. The CDR3 nucleotides read TGTGCCAGCAGCGTATCGGCAGGGGCCGGAGCTAACTATGGCTACACCTTC. It yields the protein CASSVSAGAGANYGYTF.

The sample holds many counts of this clonotype. The chain is built from TRBV6-5 and TRBJ2-7; D may match TRBD1 or TRBD2 (5 bases each). The CDR3 extends over 15 amino acids. The V end was cut by 5 bases, the J end by 2 bases, with 16 bases between. Germline CDR1 is MNHEY and CDR2 is SVGAGI. This CDR3 reads CASSTGLQGTYEQYF. CDR3 DNA sequence: TGTGCCAGCAGTACGGGGCTGCAGGGAACCTACGAGCAGTACTTC.

This clonotype showed up many times. CDR3 amino acids: CASSLTGRYSGANVLTF. The CDR3 DNA reads TGTGCCAGCAGCTTAACCGGGAGATACTCTGGGGCCAACGTCCTGACTTTC. V gene TRBV7-2 combines with J gene TRBJ2-6; D possibly corresponds to TRBD2 (6 bases). CDR3 size: 17 residues. Trimming took 2 bases from V and 0 from J, leaving 11 bases between them. Germline V gives CDR1 SGHTA, CDR2 FQGNSA.

Many counts were recorded for this clonotype. The J gene is TRBJ1-5, the V gene TRBV28; tentative D call: TRBD1 (6 bases). The CDR3 consists of 13 residues. Per germline, CDR1 MDHEN and CDR2 SYDVKM. The germline V and J ends were trimmed by 7 bases and 7 bases, with 14 bases remaining between them. CDR3 region: CASTKGRGQPQHF. CDR3 nucleotides: TGTGCCAGCACCAAAGGCAGGGGCCAGCCCCAGCATTTT.

This clonotype was detected many times. The chain recombines TRBV4-1 with TRBJ2-5; D is ambiguous. This CDR3 spans 15 amino acids. Germline V gives CDR1 MGHRA, CDR2 YSYEKL. Trimming took off 0 bases at V and 0 bases at J, with 8 bases between the two ends. CDR3 in amino acids: CASSQDWGNQETQYF. In DNA form, the CDR3 reads TGCGCCAGCAGCCAAGATTGGGGAAACCAAGAGACCCAGTACTTC.

Regarding this clonotype: A much larger clonotype is one base distant, so this may be a read error. The genes are TRBV7-9 and TRBJ1-2; TRBD1 is a possible D gene (5 bases). Germline V gives CDR1 SEHNR, CDR2 FQNEAQ (reference sequence). The CDR3 length is 11 residues. V was pared by 8 bases and J by 7 bases, with 11 bases between. The CDR3 is CASGPGSGYTF. CDR3 nucleotide sequence: TGTGCCAGCGGCCCAGGGAGTGGCTACACCTTC.

This clonotype was observed many times. The chain joins TRBV2 to TRBJ2-3; TRBD2 might be the D (5 bases). CDR3 length: 14 residues. Germline V lookup: CDR1 SNHLY, CDR2 FYNNEI. V was cut by 5 bases and J by 4 bases, with 13 bases left in between. The CDR3 is CASSRLEAPDTQYF. The CDR3 coding sequence is TGTGCCAGCAGTCGCTTGGAGGCCCCAGATACGCAGTATTTT.

This clonotype was counted many times. This sequence joins TRBV10-3 and TRBJ1-2; D might be TRBD1 (6 bases). The germline CDR1 and CDR2 sequences are ENHRY and SYGVKD. The length of the CDR3 is 15 residues. V was pared by 3 bases and J by 8 bases, with 19 bases between. CDR3 amino acids: CAISDKIPGASGYTF. DNA for the CDR3: TGTGCCATCAGTGACAAGATCCCAGGGGCGAGCGGCTACACCTTC.

About this clonotype itself: A much larger clone lies one base from this, so it may be a read error. The CDR3 DNA reads TGTGCCAGCAGCTTAGTCGTTTCGACTGGGGGAACCATTCAGTACTTC. Its translation: CASSLVVSTGGTIQYF. The gene calls are TRBV7-2 and TRBJ2-4; TRBD1 or TRBD2 may be the D gene (5 bases each). The CDR3 has 16 amino acids. Germline CDR1 reads SGHTA; CDR2 reads FQGNSA. V was shortened by 1 base and J by 9 bases, with 19 bases between the two germline ends. The full variable domain, with the rest looked up from reference TRBV7-2 and TRBJ2-4, is GAGVSQSPSNKVTEKGKDVELRCDPISGHTALYWYRQSLGQGLEFLIYFQGNSAPDKSGLPSDRFSAERTGGSVSTLTIQRTQQEDSAVYLCASSLVVSTGGTIQYFGAGTRLSVL.